These T cell receptor beta chains were read from a single sample in a study of control samples from healthy donors and cancer patients. Profiling relied on immunoSEQ multiplex PCR, and the TCRdb table lists in-frame clones only, not all of them. The sample records about 150,000 clones, 92% being singletons. Sequenced input: blood. Receptors were obtained from a woman between 25 and 40 years old in good health. Each CDR3 is given with its conserved first and last residue. D genes are given only for firm matches. Clone sizes are given selectively: once, few, many, or a class where the clone is expanded.

CDR3 length | J gene | clone size | V gene | D gene | CDR3 DNA | CDR3 protein
13 | TRBJ1-1 | few | TRBV5-1 | TRBD1 | TGCGCCAGCAGCTCGACAGGGTTCACTGAAGCTTTCTTT | CASSSTGFTEAFF
18 | TRBJ2-1 | NA | TRBV7-2 | TRBD2 | TGTGCCAGCAGCTTAGCGCGTCGGGGACTAGCGGATTACAATGAGCAGTTCTTC | CASSLARRGLADYNEQFF
16 | TRBJ2-3 | NA | TRBV7-3 | NA | TGTGCCAGCAGCCCTGGGGCTAGCGCGAGCACAGATACGCAGTATTTT | CASSPGASASTDTQYF
14 | TRBJ2-7 | NA | TRBV9 | TRBD1 | TGTGCCAGCAGCGTTGGGACAGGCTACTACGAGCAGTACTTC | CASSVGTGYYEQYF
16 | TRBJ2-1 | NA | TRBV29-1 | NA | TGCAGCGTTGGGGCCGGGACGTTCACGGGTTTAGGTGAGCAGTTCTTC | CSVGAGTFTGLGEQFF
13 | TRBJ2-2 | NA | TRBV6-5 | TRBD2 | TGTGCCAGCAGCCCCTGGGGGGGCGGGGAGCTGTTTTTT | CASSPWGGGELFF
18 | TRBJ2-5 | NA | TRBV3-1/TRBV3-2 | TRBD2 | TGTGCCAGCAGCCAACTCGGACTAGCGGGAGGGCCGGGGGAGACCCAGTACTTC | CASSQLGLAGGPGETQYF
12 | TRBJ1-1 | NA | TRBV28 | NA | TGTGCCAGCAGTTTAATGCAGACTGAAGCTTTCTTT | CASSLMQTEAFF
16 | TRBJ2-7 | NA | TRBV4-1 | TRBD2 | TGCGCCAGCAGCCAAGCGCCACTAGCGGGACTTTACGAGCAGTACTTC | CASSQAPLAGLYEQYF
15 | TRBJ1-2 | NA | TRBV27 | TRBD1 | TGTGCCAGCAGTTTCCTGACAGGGGGCGACTATGGCTACACCTTC | CASSFLTGGDYGYTF
15 | TRBJ1-1 | NA | TRBV6-5 | NA | TGTGCCAGCAGTTACGGCCCGGACAGGAACACTGAAGCTTTCTTT | CASSYGPDRNTEAFF
15 | TRBJ1-5 | few | TRBV3-1/TRBV3-2 | NA | TGTGCCAGCAGCCAAACAGTAGATAGCAATCAGCCCCAGCATTTT | CASSQTVDSNQPQHF
21 | TRBJ2-7 | NA | TRBV14 | NA | TGTGCCAGCAGCCAAGGCCCTACAGGAAAGCACTACTCCCTCATATTCTACGAGCAGTACTTC | CASSQGPTGKHYSLIFYEQYF
13 | TRBJ2-1 | NA | TRBV6-5 | NA | TGTGCCAGCGGGGGCAGCTCCTACAATGAGCAGTTCTTC | CASGGSSYNEQFF
13 | TRBJ2-7 | once | TRBV5-6 | TRBD1 | TGTGCCAGCAGCTTTGACAGGGGGTACGAGCAGTACTTC | CASSFDRGYEQYF
14 | TRBJ2-3 | NA | TRBV7-9 | NA | TGTGCCAGCAGTTTAAGAGGGGCCGGTGATACGCAGTATTTT | CASSLRGAGDTQYF
13 | TRBJ2-7 | NA | TRBV18 | NA | TGTGCCAGCTCACCACCAGGGTTCTACGAGCAGTACTTC | CASSPPGFYEQYF
14 | TRBJ2-1 | NA | TRBV5-1 | NA | TGCGCCAGCAGCTTGGTGACGGGGAGCAATGAGCAGTTCTTC | CASSLVTGSNEQFF
15 | TRBJ2-5 | NA | TRBV11-2 | TRBD1 | TGTGCCAGCAGCTTTGGCAGGGGGCCCCAAGAGACCCAGTACTTC | CASSFGRGPQETQYF
13 | TRBJ1-1 | NA | TRBV14 | NA | TGTGCCAGCAGCCTGAGCTCCGGGACCGATGCTTTCTTT | CASSLSSGTDAFF
17 | TRBJ2-7 | NA | TRBV7-9 | TRBD1 | TGTGCCAGCAGCTTAGCGGTGAGAGCAGGGGGCTGGTACGAGCAGTACTTC | CASSLAVRAGGWYEQYF
18 | TRBJ2-2 | NA | TRBV27 | TRBD2 | TGTGCCAGCAGTTTTCTAGCGGGAGGGCCCGGGAACACCGGGGAGCTGTTTTTT | CASSFLAGGPGNTGELFF
15 | TRBJ1-3 | few | TRBV7-2 | NA | TGTGCCAGCAGACTAACTGGGGTCTCTGGAAACACCATATATTTT | CASRLTGVSGNTIYF
12 | TRBJ1-3 | NA | TRBV15 | NA | TGTGCCACCAGCAGAGAGGAAAACACCATATATTTT | CATSREENTIYF
16 | TRBJ1-4 | NA | TRBV9 | TRBD1 | TGTGCCAGCAGCCCCGGGACAGGGGGCGCGGAAGAAAAACTGTTTTTT | CASSPGTGGAEEKLFF
13 | TRBJ2-1 | NA | TRBV12-3/TRBV12-4 | NA | TGTGCCAGCAGTTCGGGACGATACAATGAGCAGTTCTTC | CASSSGRYNEQFF
16 | TRBJ1-2 | NA | TRBV27 | TRBD1 | TGTGCCAGCAGCCCGCGAAGGGGGACAGCTAACTATGGCTACACCTTC | CASSPRRGTANYGYTF
14 | TRBJ2-7 | NA | TRBV27 | NA | TGTGCCAGCAGTTTAGGCGGGATGGTCCACGAGCAGTACTTC | CASSLGGMVHEQYF
15 | TRBJ1-1 | NA | TRBV6-1 | NA | TGTGCCAGCAGTGAACCGGGACTCTTGAACACTGAAGCTTTCTTT | CASSEPGLLNTEAFF
13 | TRBJ1-5 | once | TRBV6-5 | NA | TGTGCCAGCACCCTAACCGGGTTGCAGCCCCAGCATTTT | CASTLTGLQPQHF
15 | TRBJ2-1 | NA | TRBV4-1 | NA | TGCGCCAGCAGCCAAGTTGAAGGGGCCTACAATGAGCAGTTCTTC | CASSQVEGAYNEQFF